The clone carrying this TCR beta chain has ten or more counts. As yet, its antigen is unknown. TCR beta libraries were built with iRepertoire HTBI primers and Arm-PCR of CDR3 regions. Each CDR3 protein gets one entry after TCRdb re-called the multiplex PCR reads with MiXCR. The data hold around 500,000 distinct CDR3 sequences, with less than 15% observed a single time. This entry belongs to a study of regulatory T cells in long-lasting Graves disease. On the study more broadly: Graves' patients, newly diagnosed, had taken antithyroid drugs under 3 months.

The sample's time point: newly diagnosed GD, antithyroid drugs for less than 3 months. From PBMCs, RNA was extracted and then used to make the TCR library. CDR3 length: 13 amino acids. In germline, CDR1 is SNHLY, CDR2 FYNNEI. Trimming cost V 11 bases and J 4 bases; bases outside gene matches: 3. Study-wide results and caveats: Accuracy may have suffered from the small sample size. Repertoires from persistent disease leaned toward TRBV28, TRBJ1-2 and TRBJ2-5.

This same sample was also taken into another study, of T cells in Graves' hyperthyroidism and ophthalmopathy.

Source: peripheral blood mononuclear cells (PBMCs), taken at new diagnosis, from a patient treated with antithyroid drugs. The genes are TRBV2 and TRBJ2-1; TRBD2 matches 12 bases. This receptor was obtained from a man younger than 40 with Graves disease. CDR3 sequence reads: CASLAGGYNEQFF. Written as DNA, the CDR3 is TGTGCCTCCCTAGCGGGAGGGTACAATGAGCAGTTCTTC.